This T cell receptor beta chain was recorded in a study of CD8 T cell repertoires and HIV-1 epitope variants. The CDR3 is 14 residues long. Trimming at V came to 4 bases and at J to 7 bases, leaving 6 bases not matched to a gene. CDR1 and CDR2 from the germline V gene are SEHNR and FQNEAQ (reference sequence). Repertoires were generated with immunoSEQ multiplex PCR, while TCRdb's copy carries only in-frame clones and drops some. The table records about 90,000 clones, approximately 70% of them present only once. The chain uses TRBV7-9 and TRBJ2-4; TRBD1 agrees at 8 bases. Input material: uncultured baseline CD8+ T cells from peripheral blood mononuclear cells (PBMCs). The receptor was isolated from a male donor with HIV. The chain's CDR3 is CASSSDRGRNIQYF. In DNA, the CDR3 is TGTGCCAGCAGCTCAGACAGGGGTCGGAACATTCAGTACTTC.